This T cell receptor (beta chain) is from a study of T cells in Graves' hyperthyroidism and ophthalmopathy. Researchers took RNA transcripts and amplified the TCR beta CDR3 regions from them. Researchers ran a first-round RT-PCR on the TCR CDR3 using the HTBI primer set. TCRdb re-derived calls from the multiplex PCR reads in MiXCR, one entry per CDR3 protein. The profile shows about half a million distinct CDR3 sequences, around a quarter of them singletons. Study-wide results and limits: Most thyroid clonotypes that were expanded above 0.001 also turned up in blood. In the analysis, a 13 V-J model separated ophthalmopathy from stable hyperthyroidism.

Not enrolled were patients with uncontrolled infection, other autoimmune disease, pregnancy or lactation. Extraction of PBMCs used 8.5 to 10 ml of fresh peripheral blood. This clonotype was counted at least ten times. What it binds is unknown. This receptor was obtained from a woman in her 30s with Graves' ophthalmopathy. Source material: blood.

The CDR3 spells CASSEWDFDGYTF. CDR3 coding DNA: TGTGCCAGCAGTGAATGGGACTTCGATGGCTACACCTTC. The chain is built from TRBV6-1 and TRBJ1-2; tentative D call: TRBD1 (5 bases). This CDR3 region has 13 residues. Deletions cut 2 bases from V and 6 bases from J, with 10 bases between. Looked up from germline, CDR1 is MNHNS and CDR2 is SASEGT.